One sample yielded the 16 T cell receptor beta chains listed below, sequenced in a study of blood T cell dynamics during melanoma immunotherapy. Using immunoSEQ multiplex PCR, the repertoire was profiled, and TCRdb retains in-frame clones only, with some absent. The sample yields approximately 17,000 clones, roughly nine tenths seen once. Documented time point: pre-treatment baseline. The sample here was blood, taken from a patient treated with checkpoint blockade. The receptors stem from a human donor with melanoma.

This clone showed up just once. The chain has TRBV7-3 and TRBJ2-6; D is unresolved. This CDR3 has 19 residues. The V gene lost 4 bases and the J gene lost 0 bases, with 19 bases spanning the gap. The germline CDR1 and CDR2 sequences are SGHTA and FQGTGA. This CDR3 is CASSSEPPAIASGANVLTF. In DNA, the CDR3 is TGTGCCAGCAGCTCCGAACCCCCGGCAATCGCCTCTGGGGCCAACGTCCTGACTTTC.

The chain couples TRBV5-4 to TRBJ2-7; no clear D. V dropped 0 bases and J dropped 1 base, with 17 bases sitting between them. The V gene's germline CDR1 is SGHNT and CDR2 YYREEE (reference sequence). The CDR3 has 17 amino acids. The CDR3 reads CASSLEGSGLRSYEQYF. CDR3 DNA sequence: TGTGCCAGCAGCTTGGAAGGGTCCGGTTTGAGGTCCTACGAGCAGTACTTC. The full variable domain, its missing parts supplied by reference TRBV5-4 and TRBJ2-7, is ETGVTQSPTHLIKTRGQQVTLRCSSQSGHNTVSWYQQALGQGPQFIFQYYREEENGRGNFPPRFSGLQFPNYSSELNVNALELDDSALYLCASSLEGSGLRSYEQYFGPGTRLTVT.

The rearrangement links TRBV10-1 to TRBJ2-1; D assignment may be TRBD1 or TRBD2 (7 bases each). The germline V gene has CDR1 WNHNN and CDR2 SYGVQD (reference sequence). Trimming stripped 0 bases from V and 6 bases from J, with 18 bases between. The CDR3 covers 17 residues. CDR3 residues: CASSESPGGLTSNEQFF. CDR3 DNA: TGCGCCAGCAGTGAGTCTCCAGGGGGACTAACCTCCAATGAGCAGTTCTTC.

The CDR3: CAIRPQVSPTNYGYTF. The CDR3 region has the DNA TGTGCCATCAGACCCCAGGTCTCCCCGACCAACTATGGCTACACCTTC. The J gene is TRBJ1-2, the V gene TRBV10-3; D remains unclear. The CDR3 contains 16 residues. Trimming removed 6 bases from V and 2 bases from J, with 19 bases in between. Germline V CDR1 and CDR2: ENHRY, SYGVKD.

This chain uses TRBV5-4 with TRBJ1-1; D may be TRBD1 (5 bases). In germline, CDR1 is SGHNT, CDR2 YYREEE (reference sequence). The CDR3 sequence is 13 residues long. V lost 0 bases and J 4 bases, leaving 7 bases between the germline ends. CDR3 sequence: CASSLDRITEAFF. CDR3 nucleotide sequence: TGTGCCAGCAGCTTGGACAGGATCACTGAAGCTTTCTTT.

This chain joins TRBV7-9 and TRBJ2-5; TRBD1 aligns across 8 bases. This CDR3 is built from 16 residues. V was pared by 4 bases and J by 2 bases, with 9 bases of the junction left unmatched. CDR1 and CDR2 (germline): SEHNR, FQNEAQ (reference sequence). The CDR3 region has the DNA TGTGCCAGCAGCTCCGCGACAGGGGCGGGGCAAGAGACCCAGTACTTC. It specifies CASSSATGAGQETQYF.

The chain links TRBV10-3 to TRBJ1-1; no clear D. Germline V CDR1 and CDR2: ENHRY, SYGVKD. The CDR3 contains 13 residues. Trimming pared 0 bases from V and 3 bases from J, leaving 5 bases between. CDR3 bases: TGTGCCATCAGTGAGTCAACCTACACTGAAGCTTTCTTT. Protein sequence: CAISESTYTEAFF.

The rearrangement links TRBV28 to TRBJ1-2; tentative D call: TRBD1 (6 bases). The V end lost 0 bases, the J end lost 8 bases, and 10 bases lay between the germline ends. CDR1 and CDR2 (germline): MDHEN, SYDVKM. This CDR3 is 13 amino acids long. This CDR3 is CASSLWRDKGYTF. CDR3 DNA sequence: TGTGCCAGCAGTTTATGGAGGGACAAAGGCTACACCTTC.

The V gene is TRBV6-5, the J gene TRBJ1-1; possible D gene TRBD1, 6 bases. V lost 6 bases, J lost 1 base, and 9 bases lay in between. CDR3 length: 13 amino acids. CDR1 and CDR2 (germline): MNHEY, SVGAGI. The CDR3 here is CASRATGNTEAFF. DNA for the CDR3: TGTGCCAGCAGGGCGACAGGGAACACTGAAGCTTTCTTT.

The gene calls are TRBV5-1 and TRBJ2-7; either TRBD1 or TRBD2 may supply D (5 bases each). Germline lookup yields CDR1 SGHRS and CDR2 YFSETQ. The V and J ends lost 0 bases and 3 bases respectively, with 16 bases between them. The CDR3 is made up of 16 amino acids. For the CDR3, the DNA is TGCGCCAGCAGCTTGGGGGGGACCGCCATCTTCTACGAGCAGTACTTC. Translation: CASSLGGTAIFYEQYF.

The chain uses TRBV7-2 and TRBJ2-3, with 13 bases identical to TRBD2. The CDR3 is made up of 15 amino acids. Germline values: CDR1 SGHTA, CDR2 FQGNSA. Trimming at V came to 5 bases and at J to 6 bases, leaving 5 bases not matched to a gene. CDR3 DNA sequence: TGTGCCAGCAGCCTACTAGCGGGGGGGCCGGATACGCAGTATTTT. Its protein product is CASSLLAGGPDTQYF.

The chain combines TRBV27 with TRBJ2-7, with D perhaps TRBD1 (5 bases). V shed 7 bases and J shed 0 bases, with 19 bases lying between them. Per the germline V gene, CDR1 is MNHEY and CDR2 is SMNVEV (reference sequence). The CDR3 runs to 16 residues. The CDR3 loop is CASTSYAWGTSYEQYF. CDR3 nucleotides: TGTGCCAGCACCAGTTACGCCTGGGGCACCTCCTACGAGCAGTACTTC.

The chain recombines TRBV28 with TRBJ2-2; the D call may be TRBD1 or TRBD2 (6 bases each). Trimming removed 4 bases from V and 4 bases from J, with 19 bases in between. Germline CDR1 is MDHEN and CDR2 is SYDVKM. The CDR3 sequence is 17 residues long. CDR3 in DNA: TGTGCCAGCAGTTATGGGGGCGGGGTGAGGGGCACCGGGGAGCTGTTTTTT. Its protein is CASSYGGGVRGTGELFF. Supplemented by reference TRBV28 and TRBJ2-2, the full variable domain reads DVKVTQSSRYLVKRTGEKVFLECVQDMDHENMFWYRQDPGLGLRLIYFSYDVKMKEKGDIPEGYSVSREKKERFSLILESASTNQTSMYLCASSYGGGVRGTGELFFGEGSRLTVL.

This chain uses TRBV5-6 with TRBJ1-4; TRBD1 aligns across 7 bases. Germline lookup yields CDR1 SGHDT and CDR2 YYEEEE. CDR3 length: 16 amino acids. The ends lost 4 bases at V and 8 bases at J; junction bases unmatched: 14. DNA of the CDR3: TGTGCCAGCAGCAGGGGGTGGAACAGGGGAAACGAAAAACTGTTTTTT. Translated, it gives CASSRGWNRGNEKLFF.

The chain carries TRBV6-5 and TRBJ1-5; possibly TRBD1 for D (5 bases). Trimming took off 0 bases at V and 4 bases at J, with 10 bases between the two ends. The CDR3 totals 15 residues. Germline V gene sequence: CDR1 MNHEY, CDR2 SVGAGI. In DNA, the CDR3 is TGTGCCAGCAGTTACTCGTTTGGGGGAAATCAGCCCCAGCATTTT. This translates into CASSYSFGGNQPQHF.

The chain recombines TRBV5-1 with TRBJ2-7; 7 bases match TRBD1. With V trimmed by 4 bases and J by 2 bases, 9 bases remained unmatched. Looked up from germline, CDR1 is SGHRS and CDR2 is YFSETQ. This CDR3 has 15 residues. CDR3 loop: CASSPTGRGTYEQYF. The CDR3 DNA sequence: TGCGCCAGCAGCCCCACCGGCAGGGGGACCTACGAGCAGTACTTC.